Below, 27 T cell receptor beta chains from the same sample are listed, as sequenced in a study of early T cells in non-severe SARS-CoV-2 infection. Each CDR3 protein is one row after TCRdb ran MiXCR on the 5' RACE reads. Found here are about 48,000 distinct CDR3 sequences, roughly an eighth of them singletons; the top ten hold about a tenth. Sequences were obtained from whole blood. These receptors were obtained from an adult who was a healthcare worker with PCR-confirmed SARS-CoV-2 infection or an uninfected control (not recorded which).

As concerns this clonotype: Compared with germline, one end of the junction differs, possibly owing to a read error. This chain uses TRBV29-1 with TRBJ2-7, with D uncertain. Germline V gene sequence: CDR1 SQVTM, CDR2 ANQGSEA. The CDR3 extends over 10 amino acids. CDR3 amino acids: CSVVTYEQYF. In DNA, the CDR3 is TGCAGCGTTGTCACCTATGAGCAGTACTTC.

This clonotype was counted ten times or more. This chain connects TRBV29-1 to TRBJ1-2; weak D call: TRBD1 (6 bases). Trimming cost V 7 bases and J 5 bases, with 20 bases left between them. Looked up from germline, CDR1 is SQVTM and CDR2 is ANQGSEA. The CDR3 length is 14 residues. CDR3 protein: CSAQGGAKEYGYTF. CDR3 DNA sequence: TGCAGCGCCCAAGGGGGGGCGAAAGAGTATGGCTACACCTTC.

A remark on this clonotype: A junction boundary mismatches the germline segment, possibly from a read error. The chain links TRBV7-2 to TRBJ2-3, with D possibly TRBD2 on 7 matching bases. This CDR3 has 18 residues. The germline V gene has CDR1 SGHTA and CDR2 FQGNSA. CDR3 amino acids: CVSSLDVSGGGRTDTQYF. The CDR3 coding sequence is TGTGTCAGCAGCTTAGATGTGAGTGGCGGGGGCCGCACAGATACGCAGTATTTT.

This clonotype was picked up one time. The rearrangement links TRBV6-5 to TRBJ1-2; TRBD1 agrees at 7 bases. From germline, CDR1 is MNHEY and CDR2 SVGAGI. The CDR3 has 14 residues. With 4 bases clipped from V and 4 bases from J, the junction kept 6 bases outside the gene matches. The CDR3 reads CASSSGQPPYGYTF. The CDR3 DNA reads as TGTGCCAGCAGTTCGGGACAGCCCCCCTATGGCTACACCTTC.

The rearrangement uses TRBV2 and TRBJ2-3; D possibly corresponds to TRBD1 (6 bases). This CDR3 contains 15 residues. CDR1 is SNHLY and CDR2 is FYNNEI in the germline V gene. With 4 bases removed from V and 7 bases from J, the gap between germline ends came to 18 bases. The CDR3 DNA sequence: TGTGCCAGCAGTGTTAACAGGGTCAGCATGTATACGCAGTATTTT. It encodes CASSVNRVSMYTQYF.

Many counts were recorded for this clonotype. The chain combines TRBV5-6 with TRBJ2-2, with a possible D match to TRBD2 (6 bases). Germline values: CDR1 SGHDT, CDR2 YYEEEE. CDR3 size: 13 residues. V lost 4 bases and J lost 6, with 10 bases in between. CDR3 sequence: CASSGGLPGELFF. The DNA of the CDR3 is TGTGCCAGCAGCGGGGGACTCCCCGGGGAGCTGTTTTTT.

This clonotype was picked up one time. The gene calls are TRBV28 and TRBJ2-7; TRBD2 matches 10 bases. This CDR3 contains 14 residues. Germline values: CDR1 MDHEN, CDR2 SYDVKM. Losses at the gene ends were 5 bases for V and 0 bases for J; bases not matched to a gene: 1. The CDR3 DNA follows: TGTGCCAGCAGTAGGACTAGCGGCTCCTACGAGCAGTACTTC. This sequence encodes CASSRTSGSYEQYF.

This clonotype occurred many times. The chain has TRBV4-1 and TRBJ1-4; D is undetermined. V was trimmed by 4 bases and J by 14 bases, leaving 14 bases between them. The germline V gene has CDR1 MGHRA and CDR2 YSYEKL. This CDR3 spans 12 amino acids. In DNA, the CDR3 is TGCGCCAGCAGCCCGGACTACATGGGGCTGTTTTTT. This sequence encodes CASSPDYMGLFF.

This clonotype has more than one count but fewer than ten. This sequence joins TRBV18 and TRBJ1-1, with 7 bases lining up with TRBD1. CDR3 length equals 15 residues. After removal of 0 bases from V and 3 bases from J, the junction contained 4 bases not matched to a gene. Germline V lookup: CDR1 KGHSH, CDR2 LQKENI. This CDR3 reads CASSPPRQGHTEAFF. DNA of the CDR3: TGTGCCAGCTCACCACCTAGACAGGGCCACACTGAAGCTTTCTTT.

This clonotype was observed a handful of times. The rearrangement joins TRBV12-3 or TRBV12-4 to TRBJ2-7, with TRBD2 matching 10 bases. This CDR3 has 15 residues. V dropped 1 base and J dropped 2; count of bases not matched to a gene: 2. The CDR3 nucleotides read TGTGCCAGCAGTTTAGGGCTAGCGGGAGCCTACGAGCAGTACTTC. Encoded protein: CASSLGLAGAYEQYF.

The CDR3: CSVEVRYNTEAFF. CDR3 coding DNA: TGCAGCGTTGAGGTCCGCTATAACACTGAAGCTTTCTTT. The V gene is TRBV29-1, the J gene TRBJ1-1; no clear D. Germline V gives CDR1 SQVTM, CDR2 ANQGSEA. The CDR3 runs 13 residues. V was trimmed by 3 bases and J by 2 bases, leaving 10 bases between them.

The sample holds many counts of this clonotype. The V gene is TRBV20-1, the J gene TRBJ2-3; the D is unclear. The germline V gene has CDR1 DFQATT and CDR2 SNEGSKA (reference sequence). This CDR3 has 11 residues. The V gene lost 2 bases and the J gene lost 7 bases, with 7 bases spanning the gap. The CDR3 reads CSARFTNTQYF. Here the CDR3 DNA reads TGCAGTGCTAGATTTACGAATACGCAGTATTTT.

The chain couples TRBV18 to TRBJ1-1; no firm D call. The CDR3 has 15 residues. CDR1 KGHSH and CDR2 LQKENI come from the germline V gene. Trimming took 2 bases from V and 0 from J, leaving 10 bases between them. The CDR3 DNA is TGTGCCAGCTCACCAACGGAGACGATGAACACTGAAGCTTTCTTT. Amino acids: CASSPTETMNTEAFF.

This chain uses TRBV6-5 with TRBJ2-3; 9 bases fit TRBD1. Germline V gives CDR1 MNHEY, CDR2 SVGAGI. Trimming cost V 0 bases and J 12 bases; bases outside gene matches: 4. The CDR3 loop spans 13 amino acids. CDR3 sequence (DNA): TGTGCCAGCAGTTACTCGACAGGGGGTCTTCAGTATTTT. Protein: CASSYSTGGLQYF.

Only a few counts were recorded for this clonotype. J is TRBJ1-1 and V is TRBV6-5; D unclear. V gave up 4 bases and J gave up 1 base, with 13 bases separating them. Germline V lookup: CDR1 MNHEY, CDR2 SVGAGI. CDR3 length: 15 residues. The DNA for the CDR3 is TGTGCCAGCAGTTCTGTAGTGTCACAGAACACTGAAGCTTTCTTT. Its translation: CASSSVVSQNTEAFF.

The table lists this clonotype with many counts. This chain joins TRBV9 and TRBJ2-7; TRBD2 matches 11 bases. CDR1 is SGDLS and CDR2 is YYNGEE in the germline V gene. V gave up 0 bases and J gave up 0 bases; unmatched junction bases: 2. This CDR3 comprises 16 residues. Here the CDR3 reads CASSVGGTSGSYEQYF. CDR3 sequence (DNA): TGTGCCAGCAGCGTAGGAGGGACTAGCGGCTCCTACGAGCAGTACTTC.

This clonotype was counted at least ten times. The chain uses TRBV27 and TRBJ2-2, with D perhaps TRBD1 or TRBD2 (5 bases each). Trimming removed 2 bases from V and 7 bases from J, with 8 bases in between. This CDR3 comprises 13 residues. From germline, CDR1 is MNHEY and CDR2 SMNVEV (reference sequence). The CDR3 is CASSLEGHGELFF. CDR3 bases: TGTGCCAGCAGTTTAGAGGGGCACGGGGAGCTGTTTTTT.

As concerns this clonotype: A much larger clone differs by one base, so this may be a read error. The V gene is TRBV19, the J gene TRBJ1-5, with no clear D. The CDR3 is made up of 13 amino acids. Per the germline V gene, CDR1 is LNHDA and CDR2 is SQIVND (reference sequence). CDR3 region: CVSRRALNQPQHF. The CDR3 bases are TGTGTCAGTAGACGGGCCTTAAATCAGCCCCAGCATTTT.

The table lists this clonotype with many counts. The CDR3 spells CASSLGTANTEAFF. Written as DNA, the CDR3 is TGTGCCAGCAGCTTAGGGACAGCGAACACTGAAGCTTTCTTT. This sequence joins TRBV7-2 and TRBJ1-1; TRBD1 is a possible D gene (6 bases). V lost 1 base and J lost 1, with 7 bases in between. Per germline, CDR1 SGHTA and CDR2 FQGNSA. The CDR3 sequence is 14 residues long.

This clonotype was counted many times. The V call is TRBV2, the J call TRBJ1-1; no clear D. CDR1 and CDR2 from the germline V gene are SNHLY and FYNNEI. The CDR3 consists of 12 residues. V was trimmed by 7 bases and J by 1 base, leaving 7 bases between them. CDR3 DNA sequence: TGTGCCAGCACGAACCAGAACACTGAAGCTTTCTTT. The encoded protein is CASTNQNTEAFF.

This clonotype was observed a handful of times. The gene calls are TRBV6-5 and TRBJ1-1; TRBD1 agrees at 8 bases. The CDR3 contains 15 residues. The J segment lost 0 bases and the V segment lost 5 bases, leaving 5 bases of the junction unmatched. Germline loops: CDR1 MNHEY, CDR2 SVGAGI. In nucleotides, the CDR3 is TGTGCCAGCAGTCGCCGACAGGGGATGAACACTGAAGCTTTCTTT. Amino acid sequence: CASSRRQGMNTEAFF.

Comment on this clonotype: A much larger clone lies a single base off, so this may be a read error. The chain carries TRBV9 and TRBJ1-2, with 7 positions matching TRBD1. This CDR3 region has 15 residues. Germline-derived CDR1 and CDR2 are SGDLS and YYNGEE. CDR3 nucleotides: TGTGCCAGCAGCCCTTTAGGGACAGCGAACTATAGCTACACCTTC. It yields the protein CASSPLGTANYSYTF.

This clonotype was picked up many times. The rearrangement links TRBV20-1 to TRBJ2-1; TRBD2 matches 16 bases. This CDR3 region has 14 residues. Germline loops: CDR1 DFQATT, CDR2 SNEGSKA (reference sequence). V was clipped by 6 bases and J by 16 bases; unmatched bases: 12. The CDR3 DNA sequence: TGCAGTGCCCCTCCGGGACTAGCGGGGGGGCCATGTTTCTTC. The encoded protein is CSAPPGLAGGPCFF.

This clonotype was seen repeatedly, ten times or more. This chain connects TRBV7-2 to TRBJ2-7; D gene ambiguous. There are 11 residues in the CDR3. With 2 bases removed from V and 5 bases from J, the gap between germline ends came to 4 bases. Germline assignment: CDR1 SGHTA and CDR2 FQGNSA. This CDR3 reads CASSLTNEQYF. For the CDR3, the DNA is TGTGCCAGCAGCTTAACGAACGAGCAGTACTTC.

This sequence joins TRBV5-1 and TRBJ1-1; D unresolved. Germline assignment: CDR1 SGHRS and CDR2 YFSETQ. V was shortened by 6 bases and J by 1 base, with 22 bases between the two germline ends. The CDR3 has 17 residues. CDR3 residues: CASNPGFVVASNTEAFF. Written as DNA, the CDR3 is TGCGCCAGCAATCCGGGTTTCGTGGTGGCATCGAACACTGAAGCTTTCTTT.

The rearrangement uses TRBV5-1 and TRBJ2-3; D not certain. V was trimmed by 0 bases and J by 2 bases, leaving 13 bases between them. The CDR3 has 16 residues. The germline V gene encodes CDR1 SGHRS and CDR2 YFSETQ. CDR3 loop: CASSLDRAYPTDTQYF. DNA of the CDR3: TGCGCCAGCAGCTTGGACAGAGCTTACCCCACAGATACGCAGTATTTT.

At least ten counts were recorded for this clonotype. The V gene is TRBV11-3, the J gene TRBJ2-2; D remains ambiguous. Looked up from germline, CDR1 is SGHNT and CDR2 is YENEEA. Trimming removed 5 bases at V and 6 bases at J, with 10 bases between. There are 13 residues in the CDR3. The CDR3 spells CASSPHGAGELFF. As DNA, the CDR3 is TGTGCCAGCAGCCCTCATGGGGCCGGGGAGCTGTTTTTT.